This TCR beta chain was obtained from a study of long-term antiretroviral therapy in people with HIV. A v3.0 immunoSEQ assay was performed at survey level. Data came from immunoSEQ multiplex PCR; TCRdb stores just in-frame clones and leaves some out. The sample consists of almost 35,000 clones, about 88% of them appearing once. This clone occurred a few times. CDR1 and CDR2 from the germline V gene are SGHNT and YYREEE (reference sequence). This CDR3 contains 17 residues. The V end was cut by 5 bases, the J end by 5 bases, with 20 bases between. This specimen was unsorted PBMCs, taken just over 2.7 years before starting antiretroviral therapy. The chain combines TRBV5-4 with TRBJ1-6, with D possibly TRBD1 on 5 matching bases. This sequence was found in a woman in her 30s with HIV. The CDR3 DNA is TGTGCCAGCAGTCCTAACCCCGGGACGCAAGATAATTCACCCCTCCACTTT. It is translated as CASSPNPGTQDNSPLHF.